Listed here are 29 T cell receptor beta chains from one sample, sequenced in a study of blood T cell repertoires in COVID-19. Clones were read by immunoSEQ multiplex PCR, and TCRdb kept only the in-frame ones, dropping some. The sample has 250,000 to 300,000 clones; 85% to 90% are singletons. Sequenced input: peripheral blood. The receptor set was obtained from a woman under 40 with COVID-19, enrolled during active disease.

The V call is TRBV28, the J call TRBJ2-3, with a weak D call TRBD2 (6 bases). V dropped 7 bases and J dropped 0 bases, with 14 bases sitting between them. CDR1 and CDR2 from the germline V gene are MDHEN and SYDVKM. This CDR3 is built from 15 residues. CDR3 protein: CASKIGGASTDTQYF. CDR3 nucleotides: TGTGCCAGCAAAATCGGCGGGGCTAGCACAGATACGCAGTATTTT.

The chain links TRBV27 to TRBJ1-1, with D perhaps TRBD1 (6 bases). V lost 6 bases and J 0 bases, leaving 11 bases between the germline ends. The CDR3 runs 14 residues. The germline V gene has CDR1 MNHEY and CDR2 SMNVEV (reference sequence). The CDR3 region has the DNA TGTGCCAGCAGCCTCCGGGACATGAACACTGAAGCTTTCTTT. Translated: CASSLRDMNTEAFF.

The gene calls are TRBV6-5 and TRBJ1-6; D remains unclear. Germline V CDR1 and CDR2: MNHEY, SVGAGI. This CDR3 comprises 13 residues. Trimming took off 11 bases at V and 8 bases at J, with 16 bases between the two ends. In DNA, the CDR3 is TGTGCCGCAGGTAGAGGGTCTCATTCACCCCTCCACTTT. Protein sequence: CAAGRGSHSPLHF.

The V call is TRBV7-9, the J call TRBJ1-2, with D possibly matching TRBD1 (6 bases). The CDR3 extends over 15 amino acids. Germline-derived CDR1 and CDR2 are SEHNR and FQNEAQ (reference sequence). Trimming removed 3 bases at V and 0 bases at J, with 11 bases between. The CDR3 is CASSFGQITNYGYTF. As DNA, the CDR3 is TGTGCCAGCAGCTTTGGACAGATAACTAACTATGGCTACACCTTC. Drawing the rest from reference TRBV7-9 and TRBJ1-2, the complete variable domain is DTGVSQNPRHKITKRGQNVTFRCDPISEHNRLYWYRQTLGQGPEFLTYFQNEAQLEKSRLLSDRFSAERPKGSFSTLEIQRTEQGDSAMYLCASSFGQITNYGYTFGSGTRLTVV.

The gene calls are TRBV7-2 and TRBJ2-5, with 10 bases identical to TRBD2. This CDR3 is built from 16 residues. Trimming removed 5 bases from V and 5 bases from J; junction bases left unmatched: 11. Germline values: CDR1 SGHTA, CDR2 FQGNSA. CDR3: CASSAALAGDGETQYF. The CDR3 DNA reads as TGTGCCAGCAGCGCCGCCCTAGCGGGAGATGGCGAGACCCAGTACTTC.

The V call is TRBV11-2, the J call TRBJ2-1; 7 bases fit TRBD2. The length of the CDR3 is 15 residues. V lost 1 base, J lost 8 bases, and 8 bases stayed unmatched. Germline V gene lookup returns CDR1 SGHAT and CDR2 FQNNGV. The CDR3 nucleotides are TGTGCCAGCAGCTTAGGGGGGAGGGCCATGGATGAGCAGTTCTTC. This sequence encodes CASSLGGRAMDEQFF. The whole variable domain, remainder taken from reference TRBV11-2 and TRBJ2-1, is EAGVAQSPRYKIIEKRQSVAFWCNPISGHATLYWYQQILGQGPKLLIQFQNNGVVDDSQLPKDRFSAERLKGVDSTLKIQPAKLEDSAVYLCASSLGGRAMDEQFFGPGTRLTVL.

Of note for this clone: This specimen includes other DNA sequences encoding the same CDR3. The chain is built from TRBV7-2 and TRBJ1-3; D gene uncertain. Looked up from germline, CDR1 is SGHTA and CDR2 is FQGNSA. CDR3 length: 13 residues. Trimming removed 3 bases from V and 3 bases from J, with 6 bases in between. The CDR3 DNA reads TGTGCCAGCAGCTTGGAGGGTGGAAACACCATATATTTT. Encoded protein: CASSLEGGNTIYF. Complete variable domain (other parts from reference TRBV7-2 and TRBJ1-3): GAGVSQSPSNKVTEKGKDVELRCDPISGHTALYWYRQSLGQGLEFLIYFQGNSAPDKSGLPSDRFSAERTGGSVSTLTIQRTQQEDSAVYLCASSLEGGNTIYFGEGSWLTVV.

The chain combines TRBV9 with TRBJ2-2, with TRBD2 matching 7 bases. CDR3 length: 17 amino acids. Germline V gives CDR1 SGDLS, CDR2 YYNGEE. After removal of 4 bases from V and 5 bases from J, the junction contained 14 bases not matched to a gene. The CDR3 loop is CASSPRAGRVGTGELFF. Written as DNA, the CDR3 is TGTGCCAGCAGCCCGCGTGCGGGGAGGGTGGGGACCGGGGAGCTGTTTTTT.

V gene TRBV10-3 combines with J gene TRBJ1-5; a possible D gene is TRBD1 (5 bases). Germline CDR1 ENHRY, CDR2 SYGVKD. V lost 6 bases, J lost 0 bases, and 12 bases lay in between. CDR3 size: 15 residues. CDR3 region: CAISGTLHSNQPQHF. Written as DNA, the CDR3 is TGTGCCATCAGCGGGACTCTACATAGCAATCAGCCCCAGCATTTT.

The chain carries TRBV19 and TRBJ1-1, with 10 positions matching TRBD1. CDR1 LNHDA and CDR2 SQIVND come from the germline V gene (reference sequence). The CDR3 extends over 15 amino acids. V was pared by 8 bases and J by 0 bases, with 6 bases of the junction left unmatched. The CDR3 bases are TGTGCCAGTGACGGACAGGGGGGGTTGAACACTGAAGCTTTCTTT. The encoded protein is CASDGQGGLNTEAFF.

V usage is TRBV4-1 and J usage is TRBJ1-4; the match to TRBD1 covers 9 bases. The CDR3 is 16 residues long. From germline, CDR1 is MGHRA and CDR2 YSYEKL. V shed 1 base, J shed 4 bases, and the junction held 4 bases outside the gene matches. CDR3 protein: CASSQGDRALNEKLFF. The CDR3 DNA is TGCGCCAGCAGCCAAGGGGACAGGGCGCTTAATGAAAAACTGTTTTTT.

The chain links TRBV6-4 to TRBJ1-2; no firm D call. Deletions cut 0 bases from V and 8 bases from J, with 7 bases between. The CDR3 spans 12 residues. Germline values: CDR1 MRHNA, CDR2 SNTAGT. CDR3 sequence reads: CASSDSRRGYTF. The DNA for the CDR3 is TGTGCCAGCAGTGACTCCAGAAGAGGCTACACCTTC.

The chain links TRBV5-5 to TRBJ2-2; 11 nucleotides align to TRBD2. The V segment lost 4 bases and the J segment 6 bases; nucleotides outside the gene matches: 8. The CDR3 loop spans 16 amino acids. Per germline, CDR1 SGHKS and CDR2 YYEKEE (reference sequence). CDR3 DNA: TGTGCCAGCAGCACCACTAGCGGGAGTGGTCCCGGGGAGCTGTTTTTT. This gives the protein CASSTTSGSGPGELFF.

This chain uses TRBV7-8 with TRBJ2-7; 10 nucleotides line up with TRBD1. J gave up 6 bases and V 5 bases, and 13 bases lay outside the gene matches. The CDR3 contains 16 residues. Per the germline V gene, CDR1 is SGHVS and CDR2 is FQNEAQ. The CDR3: CASSLPGRTGGIEQYF. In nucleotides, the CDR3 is TGTGCCAGCAGCCTACCAGGTCGGACAGGGGGGATCGAGCAGTACTTC.

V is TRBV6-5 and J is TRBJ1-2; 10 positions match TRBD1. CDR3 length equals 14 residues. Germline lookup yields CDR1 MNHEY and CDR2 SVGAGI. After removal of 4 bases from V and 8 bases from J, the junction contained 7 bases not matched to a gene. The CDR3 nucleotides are TGTGCCAGCAGTTTGGGACAGGGGTCGGCGGGCTACACCTTC. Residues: CASSLGQGSAGYTF.

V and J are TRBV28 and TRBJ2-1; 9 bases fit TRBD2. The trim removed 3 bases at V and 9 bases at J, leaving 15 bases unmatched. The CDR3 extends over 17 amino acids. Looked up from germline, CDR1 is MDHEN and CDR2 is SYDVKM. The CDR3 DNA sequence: TGTGCCAGCAGTTTCCCTGGGACTAGCAGGACCAGGGGTGAGCAGTTCTTC. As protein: CASSFPGTSRTRGEQFF.

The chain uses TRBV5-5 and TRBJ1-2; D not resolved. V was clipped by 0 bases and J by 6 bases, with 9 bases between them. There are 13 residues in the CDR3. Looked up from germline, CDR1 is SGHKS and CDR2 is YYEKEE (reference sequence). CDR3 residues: CASSLGRRDGYTF. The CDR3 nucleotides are TGTGCCAGCAGCTTGGGTCGTAGAGATGGCTACACCTTC.

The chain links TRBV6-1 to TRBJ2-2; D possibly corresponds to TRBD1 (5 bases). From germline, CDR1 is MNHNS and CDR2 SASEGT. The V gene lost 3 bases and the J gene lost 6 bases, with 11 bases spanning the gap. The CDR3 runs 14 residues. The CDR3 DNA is TGTGCCAGCAGTGAGGCCAGGGTGGCCGGGGAGCTGTTTTTT. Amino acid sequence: CASSEARVAGELFF.

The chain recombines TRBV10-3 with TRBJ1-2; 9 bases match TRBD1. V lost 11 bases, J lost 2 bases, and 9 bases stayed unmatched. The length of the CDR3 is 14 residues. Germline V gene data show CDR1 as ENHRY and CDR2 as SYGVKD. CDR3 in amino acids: CAVSGQGRNYGYTF. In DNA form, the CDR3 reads TGTGCCGTCTCCGGACAGGGGCGGAACTATGGCTACACCTTC.

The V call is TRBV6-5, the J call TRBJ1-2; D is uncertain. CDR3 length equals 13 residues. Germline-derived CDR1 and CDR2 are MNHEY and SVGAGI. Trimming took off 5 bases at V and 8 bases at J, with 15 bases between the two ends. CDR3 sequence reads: CASSPQIAHGYTF. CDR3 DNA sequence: TGTGCCAGCAGTCCACAGATTGCCCACGGCTACACCTTC.

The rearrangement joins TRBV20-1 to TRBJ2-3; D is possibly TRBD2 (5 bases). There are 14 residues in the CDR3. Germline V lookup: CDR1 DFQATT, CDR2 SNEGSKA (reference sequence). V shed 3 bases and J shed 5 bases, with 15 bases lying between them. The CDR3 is CSASRTLLVDTQYF. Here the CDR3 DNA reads TGCAGTGCTAGTAGGACTCTGCTGGTAGATACGCAGTATTTT.

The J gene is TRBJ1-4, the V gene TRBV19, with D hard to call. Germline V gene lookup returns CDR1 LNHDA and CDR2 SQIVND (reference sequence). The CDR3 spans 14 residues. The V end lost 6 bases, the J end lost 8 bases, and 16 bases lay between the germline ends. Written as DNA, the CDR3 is TGTGCCAGTAGCGAAAACGGGTTTACGGAAAAACTGTTTTTT. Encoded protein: CASSENGFTEKLFF.

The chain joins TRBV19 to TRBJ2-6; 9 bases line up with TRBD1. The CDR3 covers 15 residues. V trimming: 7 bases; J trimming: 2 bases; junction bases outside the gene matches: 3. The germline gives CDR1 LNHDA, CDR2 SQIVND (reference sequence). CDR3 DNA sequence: TGTGCCAGTATGTGGGACAGGGCTGGGGCCAACGTCCTGACTTTC. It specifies CASMWDRAGANVLTF.

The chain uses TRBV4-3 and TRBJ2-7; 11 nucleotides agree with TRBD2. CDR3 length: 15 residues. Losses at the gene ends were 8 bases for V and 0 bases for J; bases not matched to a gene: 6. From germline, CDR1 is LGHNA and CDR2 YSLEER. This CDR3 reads CASSRGTSGSYEQYF. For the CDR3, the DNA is TGCGCCAGCTCCCGGGGGACTAGCGGCTCCTACGAGCAGTACTTC.

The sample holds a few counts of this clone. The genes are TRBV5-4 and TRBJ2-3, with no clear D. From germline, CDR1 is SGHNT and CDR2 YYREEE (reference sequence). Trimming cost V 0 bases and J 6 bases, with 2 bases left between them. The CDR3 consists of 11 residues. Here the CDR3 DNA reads TGTGCCAGCAGCTTGGCGGATACGCAGTATTTT. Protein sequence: CASSLADTQYF.

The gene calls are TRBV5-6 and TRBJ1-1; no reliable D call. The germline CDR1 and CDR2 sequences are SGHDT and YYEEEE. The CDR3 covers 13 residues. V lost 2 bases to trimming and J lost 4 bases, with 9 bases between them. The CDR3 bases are TGTGCCAGCAGCTTTGGCCGCCCCACTGAAGCTTTCTTT. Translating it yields CASSFGRPTEAFF.

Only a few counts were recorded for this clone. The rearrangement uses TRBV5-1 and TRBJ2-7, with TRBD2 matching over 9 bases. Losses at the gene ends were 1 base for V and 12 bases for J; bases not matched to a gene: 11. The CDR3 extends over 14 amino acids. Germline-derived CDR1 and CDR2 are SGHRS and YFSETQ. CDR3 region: CASSLSAGGPGLYF. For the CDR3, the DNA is TGCGCCAGCAGCTTGTCGGCGGGAGGGCCGGGCCTGTACTTC.

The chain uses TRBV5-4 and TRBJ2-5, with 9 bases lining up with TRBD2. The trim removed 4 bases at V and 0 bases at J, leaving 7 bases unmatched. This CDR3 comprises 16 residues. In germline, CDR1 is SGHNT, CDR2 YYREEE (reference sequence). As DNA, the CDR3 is TGTGCCAGCAGCGCAGCTAGCGGGGATTACCAAGAGACCCAGTACTTC. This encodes CASSAASGDYQETQYF.

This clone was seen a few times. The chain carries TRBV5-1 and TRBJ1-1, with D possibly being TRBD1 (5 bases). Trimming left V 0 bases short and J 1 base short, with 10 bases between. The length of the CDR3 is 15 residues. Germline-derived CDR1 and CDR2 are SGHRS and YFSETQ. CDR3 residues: CASSLARAKNTEAFF. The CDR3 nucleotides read TGCGCCAGCAGCTTGGCCAGGGCTAAGAACACTGAAGCTTTCTTT.